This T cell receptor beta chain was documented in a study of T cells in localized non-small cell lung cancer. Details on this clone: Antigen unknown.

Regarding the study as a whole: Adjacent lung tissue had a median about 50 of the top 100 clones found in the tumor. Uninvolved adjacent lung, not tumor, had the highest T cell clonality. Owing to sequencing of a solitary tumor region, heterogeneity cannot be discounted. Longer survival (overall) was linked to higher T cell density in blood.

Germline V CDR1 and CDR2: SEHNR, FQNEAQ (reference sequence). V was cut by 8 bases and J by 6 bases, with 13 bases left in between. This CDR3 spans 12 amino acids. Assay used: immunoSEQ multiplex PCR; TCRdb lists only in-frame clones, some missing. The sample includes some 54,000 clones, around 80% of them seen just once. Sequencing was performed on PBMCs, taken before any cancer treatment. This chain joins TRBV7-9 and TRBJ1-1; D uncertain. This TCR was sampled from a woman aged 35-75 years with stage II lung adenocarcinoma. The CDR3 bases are TGTGCCAGCGGGTGGGGAGGCCCTGAAGCTTTCTTT. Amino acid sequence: CASGWGGPEAFF.